Presented here are 25 T cell receptor beta chains from one specimen sequenced in a study of HIV-infected children after antiretroviral therapy interruption. A 3' RACE protocol on RNA, with unique molecular identifiers, produced the TCR library. TCRdb re-analysed the 3' RACE reads in MiXCR, keeping a single row per CDR3 protein. The sample lists about 46,000 distinct CDR3 sequences; roughly 4.5% were seen once. Noted treatment: PENTA 11 planned treatment interruption arm or continuous ART arm. Sequencing used CD45RA+ CD4+ T cells from PBMCs, pooled from several time points, obtained from a donor given antiretroviral therapy, either interrupted or continuous. Stated subset: naive CD4+ CD45RA+ CD45RO- T cells. These receptors were taken from a pool of human donors with HIV.

Many counts were recorded for this clonotype. This chain connects TRBV2 to TRBJ1-1; D not certain. V was trimmed by 6 bases and J by 1 base, leaving 3 bases between them. This CDR3 is built from 11 residues. The V gene's germline CDR1 is SNHLY and CDR2 FYNNEI. CDR3 coding DNA: TGTGCCAGCAGAGAGAACACTGAAGCTTTCTTT. Protein: CASRENTEAFF.

In its sample, this clonotype was seen a few times. The rearrangement links TRBV20-1 to TRBJ1-6, with unresolved D. Trimming removed 1 base at V and 5 bases at J, with 6 bases between. CDR3 length: 13 residues. CDR1 is DFQATT, CDR2 SNEGSKA, per germline (reference sequence). CDR3 residues: CSARAENNSPLHF. The DNA for the CDR3 is TGCAGTGCTAGAGCAGAGAATAATTCACCCCTCCACTTT.

This clonotype was detected ten times or more. The chain uses TRBV5-5 and TRBJ2-2; D possibly matches TRBD1 or TRBD2 (6 bases each). Germline V lookup: CDR1 SGHKS, CDR2 YYEKEE (reference sequence). Trimming stripped 4 bases from V and 4 bases from J, with 14 bases between. The CDR3 loop spans 15 amino acids. CDR3 amino acids: CASSGGRWSTGELFF. The CDR3 DNA follows: TGTGCCAGCAGCGGGGGGCGTTGGTCCACCGGGGAGCTGTTTTTT. Looking up the rest from reference TRBV5-5 and TRBJ2-2 gives the full variable domain: DAGVTQSPTHLIKTRGQQVTLRCSPISGHKSVSWYQQVLGQGPQFIFQYYEKEERGRGNFPDRFSARQFPNYSSELNVNALLLGDSALYLCASSGGRWSTGELFFGEGSRLTVL.

This clonotype was seen repeatedly, ten times or more. The V gene is TRBV11-2, the J gene TRBJ2-2; 10 bases align to TRBD1. Trimming cost V 2 bases and J 4 bases; bases outside gene matches: 4. Germline V CDR1 and CDR2: SGHAT, FQNNGV. The CDR3 has 16 amino acids. CDR3 nucleotides: TGTGCCAGCAGCTTAAGGGACAGGGGTCGCACCGGGGAGCTGTTTTTT. The encoded protein is CASSLRDRGRTGELFF.

This clonotype was seen ten or more times. The chain recombines TRBV12-3 or TRBV12-4 with TRBJ1-3; no reliable D call. Trimming took off 2 bases at V and 0 bases at J, with 5 bases between the two ends. This CDR3 region has 14 residues. The CDR3 DNA is TGTGCCAGCAGTTTACGGAACTCTGGAAACACCATATATTTT. Translation gives CASSLRNSGNTIYF.

There are many counts of this clonotype. V is TRBV5-1 and J is TRBJ1-1, with TRBD1 identical over 10 bases. Germline-derived CDR1 and CDR2 are SGHRS and YFSETQ. This CDR3 spans 15 amino acids. Unmatched junction bases numbered 7, after V lost 2 bases and J lost 6 bases. The CDR3 is CASSLGTGAVSEAFF. The CDR3, as DNA: TGCGCCAGCAGCTTAGGGACAGGGGCTGTATCTGAAGCTTTCTTT.

This clonotype was seen many times. V is TRBV12-3 or TRBV12-4 and J is TRBJ2-1; the match to TRBD2 covers 7 bases. Trimming took 3 bases from V and 13 from J; bases not matched to a gene: 12. This CDR3 is built from 14 residues. The DNA for the CDR3 is TGTGCCAGCAGTTTTTCCGGGACTACAAACCGACAGTTCTTC. Amino acids: CASSFSGTTNRQFF.

The chain has TRBV6-5 and TRBJ2-7, with 9 bases lining up with TRBD1. J gave up 2 bases and V 6 bases, and 8 bases lay outside the gene matches. The germline V gene has CDR1 MNHEY and CDR2 SVGAGI. The CDR3 extends over 15 amino acids. The CDR3 sequence: CASSYKGQGAYEQYF. Written as DNA, the CDR3 is TGTGCCAGCAGCTATAAGGGACAGGGAGCCTACGAGCAGTACTTC.

This clonotype was recorded a few times. The chain has TRBV12-3 or TRBV12-4 and TRBJ1-5; 7 bases map to TRBD1. This CDR3 is built from 17 residues. The ends lost 3 bases at V and 4 bases at J; junction bases unmatched: 12. CDR3 coding DNA: TGTGCCAGCAGTTTTTGGGCGTGGGGGACAGTAAATCAGCCCCAGCATTTT. Translation gives CASSFWAWGTVNQPQHF.

Many counts were recorded for this clonotype. The V gene is TRBV11-3, the J gene TRBJ2-3; D not resolved. The CDR3 runs to 15 residues. The germline gives CDR1 SGHNT, CDR2 YENEEA. The V and J ends lost 1 base and 2 bases respectively, with 10 bases between them. CDR3: CASSLGDGVTDTQYF. In nucleotides, the CDR3 is TGTGCCAGCAGCTTAGGAGATGGCGTCACAGATACGCAGTATTTT.

This clonotype was counted only a few times. The CDR3 protein is CASSATLSSGNSPLHF. CDR3 DNA: TGCGCCAGCAGCGCTACCTTATCTTCCGGAAATTCACCCCTCCACTTT. The J gene is TRBJ1-6, the V gene TRBV4-3, with unresolved D. The germline gives CDR1 LGHNA, CDR2 YSLEER. The germline V and J ends were trimmed by 5 bases and 7 bases, with 18 bases remaining between them. This CDR3 comprises 16 residues.

This clonotype came up many times. The chain recombines TRBV10-3 with TRBJ1-1; no firm D call. Germline CDR1 ENHRY, CDR2 SYGVKD. The CDR3 is made up of 14 amino acids. Trimming stripped 5 bases from V and 2 bases from J, with 12 bases between. CDR3 DNA: TGTGCCATCAGTCTAACAGATTCAAACACTGAAGCTTTCTTT. Encoded protein: CAISLTDSNTEAFF.

This clonotype has a count of ten or more. The chain couples TRBV20-1 to TRBJ1-5; D gene ambiguous. V was cut by 4 bases and J by 12 bases, with 22 bases left in between. CDR1 DFQATT and CDR2 SNEGSKA come from the germline V gene (reference sequence). The CDR3 spans 14 residues. CDR3 amino acids: CSAIVVAESHLQHF. Here the CDR3 DNA reads TGCAGTGCTATCGTCGTGGCAGAATCACATCTCCAGCATTTT.

This clonotype was seen repeatedly, ten times or more. The chain links TRBV2 to TRBJ2-3; TRBD1 aligns across 9 bases. The CDR3 contains 14 residues. Trimming took 1 base from V and 7 from J; bases not matched to a gene: 3. From germline, CDR1 is SNHLY and CDR2 FYNNEI. The DNA for the CDR3 is TGTGCCAGCAGTGAAGAACAGGGGGCGAATACGCAGTATTTT. Protein product: CASSEEQGANTQYF. The complete variable domain, with remaining parts taken from reference TRBV2 and TRBJ2-3, reads EPEVTQTPSHQVTQMGQEVILRCVPISNHLYFYWYRQILGQKVEFLVSFYNNEISEKSEIFDDQFSVERPDGSNFTLKIRSTKLEDSAMYFCASSEEQGANTQYFGPGTRLTVL.

In its sample, this clonotype was seen many times. The chain employs TRBV7-2 and TRBJ2-6; tentatively, D is TRBD1 (6 bases). This CDR3 comprises 16 residues. Trimming left V 1 base short and J 2 bases short, with 9 bases between. Germline lookup yields CDR1 SGHTA and CDR2 FQGNSA. CDR3 region: CASSLDPGAGANVLTF. Written as DNA, the CDR3 is TGTGCCAGCAGCTTAGATCCAGGGGCTGGGGCCAACGTCCTGACTTTC.

This clonotype has a count of ten or more. The V and J genes are TRBV29-1 and TRBJ2-3, with D uncertain. Trimming stripped 3 bases from V and 4 bases from J, with 8 bases between. This CDR3 spans 12 amino acids. The germline gives CDR1 SQVTM, CDR2 ANQGSEA. The CDR3 nucleotides are TGCAGCGTTGACGGTGGGGCAGATACGCAGTATTTT. As protein: CSVDGGADTQYF.

This clonotype was seen a few times. The chain uses TRBV7-6 and TRBJ1-5; 8 nucleotides agree with TRBD1. Germline V gene data show CDR1 as SGHVS and CDR2 as FNYEAQ. This CDR3 region has 17 residues. The ends lost 5 bases at V and 1 base at J; junction bases unmatched: 10. The CDR3 DNA reads as TGTGCCAGCAGCCCAGGGGGCCCACCGGCGAGCAATCAGCCCCAGCATTTT. This gives the protein CASSPGGPPASNQPQHF.

CDR3 region: CASSEEGATGELFF. The CDR3, as DNA: TGTGCCAGCAGTGAAGAGGGGGCAACCGGGGAGCTGTTTTTT. The chain employs TRBV2 and TRBJ2-2; 7 bases line up with TRBD1. Trimming cost V 1 base and J 5 bases; bases outside gene matches: 1. CDR3 length: 14 residues. Germline V gene sequence: CDR1 SNHLY, CDR2 FYNNEI.

The table lists this clonotype with many counts. This chain joins TRBV5-1 and TRBJ2-3; the D call may be TRBD1 or TRBD2 (5 bases each). Per germline, CDR1 SGHRS and CDR2 YFSETQ. Trimming cost V 4 bases and J 2 bases, with 11 bases left between them. The CDR3 sequence is 14 residues long. The CDR3 DNA follows: TGCGCCAGCAGCCAGGGAGCGGCCACAGATACGCAGTATTTT. Its translation: CASSQGAATDTQYF.

The chain joins TRBV20-1 to TRBJ2-3; D call uncertain. This CDR3 has 13 amino acids. Deletions cut 8 bases from V and 0 bases from J, with 12 bases between. Germline CDR1 and CDR2: DFQATT and SNEGSKA (reference sequence). CDR3 amino acids: CSQFGQSTDTQYF. The CDR3 DNA sequence: TGCAGTCAGTTCGGGCAGAGCACAGATACGCAGTATTTT.

The sample holds a few counts of this clonotype. The chain carries TRBV2 and TRBJ2-3, with 11 positions matching TRBD2. From germline, CDR1 is SNHLY and CDR2 FYNNEI. Losses at the gene ends were 7 bases for V and 6 bases for J; bases not matched to a gene: 6. There are 14 residues in the CDR3. DNA for the CDR3: TGTGCCAGCAAGACTAGCGGGGACTGGGATACGCAGTATTTT. It specifies CASKTSGDWDTQYF.

The V and J genes are TRBV20-1 and TRBJ2-3; no reliable D call. The CDR3 totals 14 residues. Germline V gene data show CDR1 as DFQATT and CDR2 as SNEGSKA (reference sequence). V gave up 3 bases and J gave up 0 bases, with 10 bases separating them. The CDR3 DNA follows: TGCAGTGCTAGGTCGCAGGACAGCACAGATACGCAGTATTTT. It encodes CSARSQDSTDTQYF.

In its sample, this clonotype was seen many times. At one end the junction does not follow the germline gene, possibly because of a read error. CDR3 residues: CASTLSGITAGKRDF. DNA of the CDR3: TGTGCCAGCACCCTTTCCGGGATAACAGCGGGAAAGAGGGATTTT. The genes are TRBV28 and TRBJ2-3; 7 bases agree with TRBD2. The CDR3 runs 15 residues. Germline loops: CDR1 MDHEN, CDR2 SYDVKM.

This clonotype was observed at least ten times. The J gene is TRBJ1-1, the V gene TRBV12-3 or TRBV12-4; D is unclear. The V gene lost 5 bases and the J gene lost 4 bases, with 14 bases spanning the gap. The CDR3 has 14 residues. This CDR3 reads CASSVGLPGTEAFF. CDR3 nucleotides: TGTGCCAGCAGTGTGGGCCTCCCCGGCACTGAAGCTTTCTTT.

The chain has TRBV10-1 and TRBJ1-2; TRBD1 is a possible D gene (5 bases). Deletions cut 4 bases from V and 4 bases from J, with 10 bases between. Looked up from germline, CDR1 is WNHNN and CDR2 is SYGVQD (reference sequence). The CDR3 consists of 13 residues. CDR3 DNA: TGCGCCAGCAGTGTCGACAGTTCCTATGGCTACACCTTC. It specifies CASSVDSSYGYTF.